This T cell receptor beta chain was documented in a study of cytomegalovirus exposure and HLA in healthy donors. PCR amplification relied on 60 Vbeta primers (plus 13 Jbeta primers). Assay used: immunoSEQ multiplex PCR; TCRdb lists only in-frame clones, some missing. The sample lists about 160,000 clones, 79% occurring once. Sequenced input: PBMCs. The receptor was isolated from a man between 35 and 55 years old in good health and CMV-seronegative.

The CDR3 spells CASSSGQLSNQPQHF. As DNA, the CDR3 is TGTGCCAGCAGTTCGGGACAGCTTAGCAATCAGCCCCAGCATTTT. The V and J genes are TRBV28 and TRBJ1-5; 7 nucleotides align to TRBD1. Germline V gene lookup returns CDR1 MDHEN and CDR2 SYDVKM. V gave up 4 bases and J gave up 0 bases; unmatched junction bases: 3. The CDR3 covers 15 residues.